This T cell receptor beta chain was identified in a study of shared clonotypes between healthy human individuals. Points from the study as a whole: Only blood underwent sampling, and tissue repertoires likely differ. Memory subsets generally showed lower estimated richness than naive subsets.

The germline CDR1 and CDR2 sequences are MDHEN and SYDVKM. V lost 6 bases and J 1 base, leaving 24 bases between the germline ends. This CDR3 has 18 amino acids. Regarding this clone: Antigen specificity is unknown.

In the original processing: From ImmunoSEQ came sequences covering only the junction and carrying no quality scores, so filtering differed. Produced via immunoSEQ multiplex PCR; TCRdb's table is partial and in-frame only. The V and J calls and clone size were taken over from that table, and D and trimming were inferred from the DNA. In the table there are 2 million to 2.5 million clones, approximately 93% of which are singletons. This sequence joins TRBV28 and TRBJ1-2; maybe TRBD1 (5 bases). This receptor was taken from a man younger than 35 in good health. Some clones in this sample may be carry-over from other donors' samples. Sequenced: naive CD4+ T cells from PBMCs. Stated subset: CD45RA+ positively selected. The CDR3 region has the DNA TGTGCCAGCAGCACCTTAAGGTTGATCGGGCAGGGTAACTATGGCTACACCTTC. As protein: CASSTLRLIGQGNYGYTF.